This TCR beta chain was documented in a study of control samples from healthy donors and cancer patients. This CDR3 spans 17 amino acids. CDR1 and CDR2 from the germline V gene are KGHSH and LQKENI. J gave up 6 bases and V 3 bases, and 13 bases lay outside the gene matches. Assay used: immunoSEQ multiplex PCR; TCRdb lists only in-frame clones, some missing. The sample holds about 82,000 clones, roughly 90% seen once. The sample taken for sequencing was blood. V gene TRBV18 combines with J gene TRBJ2-2, with 7 bases identical to TRBD1. This TCR derives from a man aged 50-60 years in good health. The CDR3 nucleotides read TGTGCCAGCTCACCGGCCCTAGATACAGGGGAACCCGGGGAGCTGTTTTTT. It specifies CASSPALDTGEPGELFF.